Listed below are T cell receptor beta chains from one sample, sequenced in a study of T cell responses to AZD1222 COVID-19 vaccine. Generated by immunoSEQ multiplex PCR, the TCRdb table keeps only in-frame clones and is missing some. The sample lists about 55,000 clones; nearly 90% were seen once. The input for sequencing was peripheral blood, taken on day 0 of AZD1222 vaccination. The source of these receptors is an adult in good health. The CDR3 runs from the conserved cysteine through the conserved F or W. A D gene is named only where the DNA matches it firmly. Size is omitted from some rows. Given values are once, few, many or a class for expanded clones.

TRBJ1-3,-,TRBV9,-,CASSGGSGNTIYF,TGTGCCAGCAGCGGGGGGTCTGGAAACACCATATATTTT
TRBJ2-2,-,TRBV18,-,CASSPSLAANTGELFF,TGTGCCAGCTCACCCTCATTGGCAGCGAACACCGGGGAGCTGTTTTTT
TRBJ2-1,-,TRBV5-6,-,CASSRGGESYNEQFF,TGTGCCAGCAGCCGAGGGGGAGAATCCTACAATGAGCAGTTCTTC
TRBJ1-1,TRBD1,TRBV11-2,-,CASRDGVRGPNTEAFF,TGTGCCAGCAGGGATGGAGTGAGGGGGCCGAACACTGAAGCTTTCTTT
TRBJ2-5,TRBD2,TRBV18,-,CASSLGRGGETQYF,TGTGCCAGCTCACTCGGACGGGGGGGAGAGACCCAGTACTTC
TRBJ2-3,-,TRBV7-2,-,CASSLSARAGTDTQYF,TGTGCCAGCAGCCTCTCAGCGCGGGCTGGCACAGATACGCAGTATTTT
TRBJ1-1,TRBD1,TRBV18,-,CASSTRTGANTEAFF,TGTGCCAGCTCAACCCGGACAGGGGCGAACACTGAAGCTTTCTTT
TRBJ1-3,TRBD1,TRBV19,-,CASRQGTFSGNTIYF,TGTGCCAGCAGACAGGGGACGTTCTCTGGAAACACCATATATTTT
TRBJ2-7,-,TRBV7-2,-,CASSLDYEQYF,TGTGCCAGCAGCTTAGACTACGAGCAGTACTTC
TRBJ2-1,TRBD2,TRBV7-3,-,CASSSQPKAGGPNEQFF,TGTGCCAGCAGCTCCCAACCGAAAGCGGGGGGCCCTAATGAGCAGTTCTTC
TRBJ1-4,-,TRBV5-1,-,CASSLGPEVANEKLFF,TGCGCCAGCAGCTTGGGACCGGAGGTGGCTAATGAAAAACTGTTTTTT
TRBJ1-2,-,TRBV5-1,-,CASSLGQIDYGYTF,TGCGCCAGCAGCTTGGGACAGATCGATTATGGCTACACCTTC
TRBJ2-3,TRBD1,TRBV7-6,-,CASSSTPGQGEDTQYF,TGTGCCAGCAGCTCCACACCGGGACAGGGAGAAGATACGCAGTATTTT
TRBJ1-1,-,TRBV4-1,-,CASSQLQAYTEAFF,TGCGCCAGCAGCCAATTACAGGCGTACACTGAAGCTTTCTTT
TRBJ1-2,-,TRBV5-4,-,CASSLGQETANGYTF,TGTGCCAGCAGCTTGGGACAGGAGACTGCCAATGGCTACACCTTC
TRBJ1-5,TRBD1,TRBV24-1,-,CATSHTGGSNQPQHF,TGTGCCACCAGCCATACAGGGGGGAGCAATCAGCCCCAGCATTTT
TRBJ1-5,-,TRBV19,once,CASSMAQPSNQPQHF,TGTGCCAGTAGTATGGCCCAGCCCTCCAATCAGCCCCAGCATTTT
TRBJ2-4,-,TRBV7-2,-,CASSRHTENIQYF,TGTGCCAGCAGCCGGCACACCGAAAACATTCAGTACTTC
TRBJ1-2,-,TRBV21-1,-,CASSEDRSAYGYTF,TGTGCCAGCAGTGAGGACAGGAGCGCCTATGGCTACACCTTC
TRBJ2-7,TRBD2,TRBV19,-,CASLGLAGGKYEQYF,TGTGCCAGTTTAGGACTAGCGGGGGGCAAGTACGAGCAGTACTTC
TRBJ1-1,-,TRBV15,-,CATSSDLNTEAFF,TGTGCCACCAGCAGTGACTTGAACACTGAAGCTTTCTTT
TRBJ2-7,TRBD1,TRBV16,once,CASSQMGQANYEQYF,TGTGCCAGCAGCCAAATGGGACAGGCGAACTACGAGCAGTACTTC